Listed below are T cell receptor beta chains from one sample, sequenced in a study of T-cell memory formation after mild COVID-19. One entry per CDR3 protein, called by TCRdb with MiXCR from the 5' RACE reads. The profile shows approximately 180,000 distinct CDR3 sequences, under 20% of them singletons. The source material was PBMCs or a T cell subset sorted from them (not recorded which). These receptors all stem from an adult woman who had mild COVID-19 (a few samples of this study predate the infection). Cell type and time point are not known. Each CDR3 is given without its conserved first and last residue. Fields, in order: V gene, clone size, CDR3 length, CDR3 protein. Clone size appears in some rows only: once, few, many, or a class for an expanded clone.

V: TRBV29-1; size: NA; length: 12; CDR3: SVETSGGANEQF
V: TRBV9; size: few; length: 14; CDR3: ASSVGTSGNTDTQY
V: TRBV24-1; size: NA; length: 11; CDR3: ATSDRTAYGYT
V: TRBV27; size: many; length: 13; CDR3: ASRRLAGIAYEQY
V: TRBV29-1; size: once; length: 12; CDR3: SASLGNGNQPQH
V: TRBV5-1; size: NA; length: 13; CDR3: ASSLLPDPNYGYT
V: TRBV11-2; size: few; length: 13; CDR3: ASSGDRSSGNTIY
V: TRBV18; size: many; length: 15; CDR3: ASSPPGLAGGQETQY
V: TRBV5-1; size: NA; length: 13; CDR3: ASSLSGTWANVLT
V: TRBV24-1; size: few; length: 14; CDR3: ATSDFGLAGGETQY
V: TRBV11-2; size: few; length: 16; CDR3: ASSLLGLAVYFTDTQY
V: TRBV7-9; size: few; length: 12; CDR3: ASSPGGGANEQY
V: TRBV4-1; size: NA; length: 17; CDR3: ASSQASTGFSRSSYEQY
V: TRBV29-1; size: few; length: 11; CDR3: SVGQGGFYEQY
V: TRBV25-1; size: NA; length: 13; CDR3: ASSDPYGAKNIQY
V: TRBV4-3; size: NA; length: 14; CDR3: ASSQDLRQGFGGYT
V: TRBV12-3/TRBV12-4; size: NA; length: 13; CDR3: ASSWSGGTQETQY
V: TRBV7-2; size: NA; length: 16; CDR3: ASSPPSGGGRFRETQY
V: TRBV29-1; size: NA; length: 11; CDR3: SAVGPFTDTQD
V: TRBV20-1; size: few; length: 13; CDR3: SARDQGGATDTQY
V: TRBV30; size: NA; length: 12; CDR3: AWSSGTGGYEQY
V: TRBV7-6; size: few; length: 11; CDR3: ASSFVRADPQF
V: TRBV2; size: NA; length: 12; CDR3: ASETGTNTGELF
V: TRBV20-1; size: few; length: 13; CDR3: SARGKHWTGSFAF
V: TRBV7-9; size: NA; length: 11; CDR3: ASRRGLQETQY
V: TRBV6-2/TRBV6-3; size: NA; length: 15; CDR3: ASSPSRTGGINQPQH
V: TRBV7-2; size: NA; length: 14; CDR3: ASSLVTGVVAGELF
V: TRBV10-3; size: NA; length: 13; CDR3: AIKFANSETYEQY
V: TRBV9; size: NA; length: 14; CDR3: ASSPGLAVSYNEQF
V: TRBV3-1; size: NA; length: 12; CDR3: ASSRSAGAYEQY
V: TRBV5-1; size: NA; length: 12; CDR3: ASSLGQGVYEQF
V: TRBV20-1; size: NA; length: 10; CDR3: SARRGYNEQF
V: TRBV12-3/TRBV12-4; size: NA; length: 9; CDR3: ASSTSKKLF
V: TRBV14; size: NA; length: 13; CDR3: ASSQDSLWVGELF
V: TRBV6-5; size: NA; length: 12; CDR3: ASSYTDLSGEQF
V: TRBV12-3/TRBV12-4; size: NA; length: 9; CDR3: ASTQTGELF
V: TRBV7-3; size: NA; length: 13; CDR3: ASSLEGSRNTEAF
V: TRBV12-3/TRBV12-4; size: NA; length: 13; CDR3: ASSHGQVNTGELF
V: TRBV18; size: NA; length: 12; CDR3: ASSLSDRGGEQY
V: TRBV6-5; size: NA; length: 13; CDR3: ASSYSGGAADTQY
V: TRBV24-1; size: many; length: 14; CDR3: AIMTAEGSGTGELF
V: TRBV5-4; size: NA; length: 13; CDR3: ASSLAGGRSYEQY
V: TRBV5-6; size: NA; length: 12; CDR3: ASSLAQGVAEAF
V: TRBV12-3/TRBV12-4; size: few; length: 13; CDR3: ASSLNLGGKETQY
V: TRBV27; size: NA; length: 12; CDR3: ASSSGQGGSEAF
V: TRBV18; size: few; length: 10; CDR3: ASSAGPTFQY
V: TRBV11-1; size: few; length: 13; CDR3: ASSSVGTRYNEQF
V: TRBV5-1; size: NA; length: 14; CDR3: ASSAHSGESTDTQY
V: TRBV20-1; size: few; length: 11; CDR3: SAGGAGRTEAF
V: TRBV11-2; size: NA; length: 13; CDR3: ATTFSASGANVLT
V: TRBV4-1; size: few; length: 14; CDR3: ASSQEHSWGGYGYT